This T cell receptor (beta chain) is drawn from a study of blood T cell repertoires in COVID-19. Across the study: Material from acute and convalescent COVID-19 was sourced from the United States, Italy and Spain.

Authors' methods: Amplifying reference gene primers gave estimates of nucleated cell counts. TCRdb's table, derived via immunoSEQ multiplex PCR, lists solely in-frame clones and lacks some. V and J calls and clone size are given by that table; D and trimming were obtained from the DNA. The repertoire includes some 140,000 clones, about 90% of them detected once, and about 17% sits in the top ten. V dropped 4 bases and J dropped 9 bases, with 10 bases sitting between them. CDR1 and CDR2 from the germline V gene are LGHDT and YNNKEL (reference sequence). CDR3 size: 13 residues. This clone appeared a few times.

The source material was peripheral blood. This receptor was taken from a woman in her forties or fifties who had recovered from COVID-19. The rearrangement uses TRBV3-1 (or the pseudogene TRBV3-2) and TRBJ1-6; D uncertain. The CDR3 sequence is CASSPSKASPLHF. The CDR3 nucleotides are TGTGCCAGCAGCCCCTCTAAAGCTTCACCCCTCCACTTT.